The 26 T cell receptor beta chains given below trace back to one sample, sequenced in a study of a mutant IDH1 vaccine in newly diagnosed glioma (dated by TCRdb to the early 2020s). The time point label, read with the paper, signifies: week 5, during vaccination. Each vaccine dose, consisting of 300 ug of a 20-mer mutant IDH1 peptide in Montanide, was administered subcutaneously with topical imiquimod. These TCRs are of unknown antigen specificity. Library construction relied on the immunoSEQ multiplex PCR assay. This immuneACCESS table, as held by TCRdb, lists in-frame sequences with V and J called but not all clones. Of the missing ones, under half trace to an unresolved V gene in checked studies; the others have no known cause. The sample data list almost 30,000 clones, and roughly nine tenths of these were observed just once. Less than 3.5% of the sample rests with the top ten. The sample consisted of peripheral blood mononuclear cells (PBMCs), taken from a glioma patient whose treatment included an IDH1 peptide vaccine. The receptors derive from a woman aged 40 to 50 with glioma. Some clones in this sample may be carry-over from other donors' samples.

The chain employs TRBV6-6 and TRBJ1-4; TRBD1 aligns across 7 bases. After removal of 6 bases from V and 0 bases from J, the junction contained 7 bases not matched to a gene. The CDR3 covers 16 residues. CDR1 is MNHNY, CDR2 SVGAGI, per germline (reference sequence). In DNA, the CDR3 is TGTGCCAGCAGCATGGACAGGCGGGCAACTAATGAAAAACTGTTTTTT. Its translation is CASSMDRRATNEKLFF.

J is TRBJ2-3 and V is TRBV29-1; D is unresolved. V was clipped by 4 bases and J by 6 bases, with 17 bases between them. This CDR3 spans 14 amino acids. Per germline, CDR1 SQVTM and CDR2 ANQGSEA. The CDR3 is CSVVYGTRQDTQYF. CDR3 nucleotide sequence: TGCAGCGTTGTTTACGGCACCCGTCAGGATACGCAGTATTTT.

The rearrangement links TRBV6-6 to TRBJ1-2; tentative D call: TRBD1 (5 bases). Germline V gives CDR1 MNHNY, CDR2 SVGAGI (reference sequence). Trimming stripped 2 bases from V and 4 bases from J, with 8 bases between. The CDR3 is 13 residues long. CDR3 bases: TGTGCCAGCAGTTACCGACAGACCTATGGCTACACCTTC. Translation: CASSYRQTYGYTF.

V gene TRBV5-1 combines with J gene TRBJ1-1; D gene uncertain. CDR1 is SGHRS, CDR2 YFSETQ, per germline. CDR3 size: 13 residues. V dropped 1 base and J dropped 3 bases, with 7 bases sitting between them. The CDR3 DNA is TGCGCCAGCAGCTTGATTGAGTACACTGAAGCTTTCTTT. Its protein product is CASSLIEYTEAFF.

The rearrangement links TRBV6-5 to TRBJ1-4; weak D call: TRBD1 (5 bases). The CDR3 consists of 13 residues. Trimming shortened V by 6 bases and J by 8 bases, and 13 bases separated the two germline ends. Per the germline V gene, CDR1 is MNHEY and CDR2 is SVGAGI. The chain's CDR3 is CASSPDRAEKLFF. Here the CDR3 DNA reads TGTGCCAGCAGCCCCGACAGAGCCGAAAAACTGTTTTTT.

The V call is TRBV25-1, the J call TRBJ2-2; no definite D call. V lost 3 bases and J lost 0, with 5 bases in between. The CDR3 loop spans 14 amino acids. The germline V gene encodes CDR1 MGHDK and CDR2 SYGVNS. DNA for the CDR3: TGTGCCAGCAGTGATGGCTCGAACACCGGGGAGCTGTTTTTT. Protein: CASSDGSNTGELFF.

This chain links TRBV27 with TRBJ2-7; D perhaps matches TRBD1 (5 bases). The V and J ends lost 6 bases and 2 bases respectively, with 11 bases between them. The CDR3 length is 13 residues. CDR1 and CDR2 (germline): MNHEY, SMNVEV (reference sequence). The CDR3 region has the DNA TGTGCCAGCAGCCCCCAGGGCCCCTACGAGCAGTACTTC. Translation gives CASSPQGPYEQYF.

The chain uses TRBV2 and TRBJ1-1; a weak D match, TRBD1 (5 bases). Trimming stripped 7 bases from V and 0 bases from J, with 15 bases between. CDR3 length equals 15 residues. Looked up from germline, CDR1 is SNHLY and CDR2 is FYNNEI. Written as DNA, the CDR3 is TGTGCCAGCATGCCGGACACCTCCCTGAACACTGAAGCTTTCTTT. It translates to CASMPDTSLNTEAFF.

In DNA, the CDR3 is TGTGCCAGCAGCTATGGACAGGGTGGCCACAATGAGCAGTTCTTC. Protein product: CASSYGQGGHNEQFF. The chain combines TRBV11-3 with TRBJ2-1, with 8 bases matching TRBD1. With V trimmed by 4 bases and J by 5 bases, 7 bases remained unmatched. Germline CDR1 and CDR2: SGHNT and YENEEA. The CDR3 loop spans 15 amino acids. Full variable domain (remainder filled in from reference TRBV11-3 and TRBJ2-1): EAGVVQSPRYKIIEKKQPVAFWCNPISGHNTLYWYLQNLGQGPELLIRYENEEAVDDSQLPKDRFSAERLKGVDSTLKIQPAELGDSAVYLCASSYGQGGHNEQFFGPGTRLTVL.

The chain employs TRBV11-3 and TRBJ2-1; 7 bases map to TRBD2. Losses at the gene ends were 3 bases for V and 8 bases for J; bases not matched to a gene: 13. CDR1 and CDR2 (germline): SGHNT, YENEEA. This CDR3 is 16 amino acids long. The CDR3 region is CASSLDGRDGSDEQFF. As DNA, the CDR3 is TGTGCCAGCAGCTTGGATGGGAGGGACGGTTCCGATGAGCAGTTCTTC. The variable domain in full, completed from reference TRBV11-3 and TRBJ2-1, reads EAGVVQSPRYKIIEKKQPVAFWCNPISGHNTLYWYLQNLGQGPELLIRYENEEAVDDSQLPKDRFSAERLKGVDSTLKIQPAELGDSAVYLCASSLDGRDGSDEQFFGPGTRLTVL.

A single count supports this clone. J is TRBJ2-1 and V is TRBV5-1; D remains unclear. The length of the CDR3 is 12 residues. Germline V gene lookup returns CDR1 SGHRS and CDR2 YFSETQ. Trimming shortened V by 4 bases and J by 5 bases, and 7 bases separated the two germline ends. The CDR3 reads CASSPLNNEQFF. DNA for the CDR3: TGCGCCAGCAGCCCCCTAAACAATGAGCAGTTCTTC.

The rearrangement joins TRBV5-6 to TRBJ2-3; the match to TRBD2 covers 12 bases. Trimming cost V 2 bases and J 0 bases; bases outside gene matches: 4. This CDR3 region has 17 residues. Germline CDR1 reads SGHDT; CDR2 reads YYEEEE. CDR3 bases: TGTGCCAGCAGCTTAAGGACTAGCGGGGCTAGCACAGATACGCAGTATTTT. Protein sequence: CASSLRTSGASTDTQYF.

The rearrangement joins TRBV5-1 to TRBJ2-5; 12 bases fit TRBD2. The CDR3 contains 23 residues. Unmatched junction bases numbered 26, after V lost 0 bases and J lost 5 bases. In germline, CDR1 is SGHRS, CDR2 YFSETQ. CDR3 nucleotide sequence: TGCGCCAGCAGCTTGGGCTTTAGGGAGCCATGGACTAGCGGGACTGAGGATGGGGAGACCCAGTACTTC. This gives the protein CASSLGFREPWTSGTEDGETQYF.

The chain recombines TRBV6-1 with TRBJ1-1; TRBD1 matches 9 bases. The CDR3 totals 15 residues. V dropped 3 bases and J dropped 1; count of bases not matched to a gene: 3. The germline V gene has CDR1 MNHNS and CDR2 SASEGT. In DNA, the CDR3 is TGTGCCAGCAGTGAGCAACAGGGGGCGAACACTGAAGCTTTCTTT. It yields the protein CASSEQQGANTEAFF.

The V and J genes are TRBV7-2 and TRBJ2-6; possible D gene TRBD1, 5 bases. CDR3 size: 16 residues. V was pared by 2 bases and J by 0 bases, with 8 bases between. The germline CDR1 and CDR2 sequences are SGHTA and FQGNSA. Written as DNA, the CDR3 is TGTGCCAGCAGCTTACGACAGCACTCTGGGGCCAACGTCCTGACTTTC. Translating gives CASSLRQHSGANVLTF.

The chain links TRBV18 to TRBJ2-3; D unclear. This CDR3 spans 16 amino acids. Trimming took 2 bases from V and 0 from J, leaving 12 bases between them. In germline, CDR1 is KGHSH, CDR2 LQKENI. CDR3 DNA sequence: TGTGCCAGCTCACCATCTACACCAAGTAGCACAGATACGCAGTATTTT. It encodes CASSPSTPSSTDTQYF.

This clone has only one observation. This chain uses TRBV4-3 with TRBJ2-4, with 9 bases that match TRBD1. The CDR3 length is 17 residues. The V gene end was trimmed by 0 bases and the J gene end by 9 bases; junction bases not matched to a gene: 12. Germline CDR1 LGHNA, CDR2 YSLEER. CDR3 bases: TGCGCCAGCAGCCAAGATGGGACAGGGCTCGGTCGGGGCATTCAGTACTTC. This translates into CASSQDGTGLGRGIQYF.

The chain uses TRBV7-6 and TRBJ1-1; D is perhaps TRBD1 (5 bases). Germline loops: CDR1 SGHVS, CDR2 FNYEAQ. Deletions cut 5 bases from V and 2 bases from J, with 12 bases between. The length of the CDR3 is 14 residues. The CDR3 nucleotides read TGTGCCAGCAGCCCCTATCGGGACAACACTGAAGCTTTCTTT. It is translated as CASSPYRDNTEAFF.

V usage is TRBV5-4 and J usage is TRBJ2-1, with a tentative D call TRBD2 (5 bases). The CDR3 covers 13 residues. Germline assignment: CDR1 SGHNT and CDR2 YYREEE (reference sequence). Trimming took 4 bases from V and 4 from J, leaving 9 bases between them. The CDR3 bases are TGTGCCAGCAGCGCGGGTCAATACAATGAGCAGTTCTTC. This gives the protein CASSAGQYNEQFF.

This clone is a singleton in its sample. This sequence joins TRBV2 and TRBJ2-5, with 7 nucleotides matching TRBD1. This CDR3 has 13 residues. V trimming: 4 bases; J trimming: 5 bases; junction bases outside the gene matches: 4. The germline gives CDR1 SNHLY, CDR2 FYNNEI. In DNA, the CDR3 is TGTGCCAGCAGTGTGGACAGGCTGGAGACCCAGTACTTC. The encoded protein is CASSVDRLETQYF.

The chain joins TRBV7-2 to TRBJ2-3; no definite D call. Trimming pared 5 bases from V and 6 bases from J, leaving 18 bases between. The V gene's germline CDR1 is SGHTA and CDR2 FQGNSA. The CDR3 extends over 15 amino acids. In nucleotides, the CDR3 is TGTGCCAGCAGCCGCTTCTACGCCCCTGGGGATACGCAGTATTTT. Amino acid sequence: CASSRFYAPGDTQYF.

The sample holds a few counts of this clone. The genes are TRBV21-1 and TRBJ2-1; TRBD2 is the table's D call, not checked against the DNA. TRBV21-1 constitutes a pseudogene. The CDR3 runs 17 residues. The CDR3 DNA reads TGTGCCAGCAGCAAAGCGGCGGGGGGAAGCTCCTACAATGAGCAGTTCTTC. Translated, it gives CASSKAAGGSSYNEQFF.

The J gene is TRBJ2-5, the V gene TRBV29-1, with D perhaps TRBD1 (6 bases). Germline-derived CDR1 and CDR2 are SQVTM and ANQGSEA. V was cut by 0 bases and J by 2 bases, with 13 bases left in between. The CDR3 has 15 residues. The CDR3 nucleotides read TGCAGCGTTGAAGATTGGCGGACAGATCAAGAGACCCAGTACTTC. Encoded protein: CSVEDWRTDQETQYF.

The chain recombines TRBV7-2 with TRBJ1-1; 8 nucleotides align to TRBD1. From germline, CDR1 is SGHTA and CDR2 FQGNSA. Trimming at V came to 5 bases and at J to 4 bases, leaving 6 bases not matched to a gene. This CDR3 region has 14 residues. The CDR3 spells CASSQRQGFTEAFF. The DNA of the CDR3 is TGTGCCAGCAGCCAACGACAGGGGTTCACTGAAGCTTTCTTT.

The chain combines TRBV28 with TRBJ2-7; D could derive from TRBD1 or TRBD2 (5 bases each). From germline, CDR1 is MDHEN and CDR2 SYDVKM. V was trimmed by 2 bases and J by 2 bases, leaving 19 bases between them. This CDR3 comprises 17 residues. As DNA, the CDR3 is TGTGCCAGCAGTTTAGGTATCCGAGGGGCCCACCCCTACGAGCAGTACTTC. The encoded protein is CASSLGIRGAHPYEQYF.

The V and J genes are TRBV7-9 and TRBJ2-2, with TRBD1 matching 7 bases. CDR3 size: 15 residues. After removal of 5 bases from V and 4 bases from J, the junction contained 7 bases not matched to a gene. The germline V gene has CDR1 SEHNR and CDR2 FQNEAQ (reference sequence). This CDR3 is CASSAHRGITGELFF. CDR3 DNA sequence: TGTGCCAGCAGCGCTCACAGGGGTATCACCGGGGAGCTGTTTTTT.